These 29 T cell receptor beta chains share one sample of origin, sequenced in a study of T cell responses to AZD1222 COVID-19 vaccine. TCRdb's table, derived via immunoSEQ multiplex PCR, lists solely in-frame clones and lacks some. The sample has about 83,000 clones, less than 95% seen once; the top ten hold around 30%. Sequences were derived from peripheral blood, sampled 28 days after the second AZD1222 dose. These receptors all come from an adult who received the AZD1222 COVID-19 vaccine.

This chain links TRBV4-1 with TRBJ1-1; 9 bases map to TRBD1. Germline CDR1 MGHRA, CDR2 YSYEKL. V shed 1 base and J 0 bases; nucleotides not matched to a gene: 3. The CDR3 consists of 16 residues. The CDR3 DNA is TGCGCCAGCAGCCAAGGGGGACAGGGCATGAACACTGAAGCTTTCTTT. Translating gives CASSQGGQGMNTEAFF.

V gene TRBV11-2 combines with J gene TRBJ1-4, with no clear D. V lost 5 bases and J 0 bases, leaving 16 bases between the germline ends. The CDR3 runs 17 residues. Germline V gene data show CDR1 as SGHAT and CDR2 as FQNNGV. DNA for the CDR3: TGTGCCAGCAGCCCAAGACCCGAGGGCGCAACTAATGAAAAACTGTTTTTT. It encodes CASSPRPEGATNEKLFF.

The chain carries TRBV4-1 and TRBJ2-2; TRBD2 matches at 13 bases. V shed 6 bases, J shed 1 base, and the junction held 11 bases outside the gene matches. Germline lookup yields CDR1 MGHRA and CDR2 YSYEKL. This CDR3 contains 19 residues. The CDR3 spells CASRPTRLAGGGNTGELFF. In DNA, the CDR3 is TGCGCCAGCAGACCAACGCGACTAGCGGGAGGCGGGAACACCGGGGAGCTGTTTTTT.

V is TRBV10-1 and J is TRBJ2-5, with D hard to call. The germline V gene has CDR1 WNHNN and CDR2 SYGVQD (reference sequence). The CDR3 is 13 residues long. Trimming pared 5 bases from V and 3 bases from J, leaving 10 bases between. This CDR3 is CASSLSDEETQYF. CDR3 sequence (DNA): TGCGCCAGCAGTCTCAGCGACGAAGAGACCCAGTACTTC.

The chain is built from TRBV6-5 and TRBJ2-3; 7 bases line up with TRBD2. The V segment lost 7 bases and the J segment 5 bases; nucleotides outside the gene matches: 12. In germline, CDR1 is MNHEY, CDR2 SVGAGI. The length of the CDR3 is 15 residues. The CDR3 loop reads CASKYRGLPRDTQYF. Written as DNA, the CDR3 is TGTGCCAGCAAATATAGGGGACTACCAAGAGATACGCAGTATTTT.

This clone appeared a single time. The chain combines TRBV5-1 with TRBJ1-4; TRBD1 might be the D (5 bases). The CDR3 sequence is 16 residues long. V was clipped by 4 bases and J by 0 bases, with 13 bases between them. In germline, CDR1 is SGHRS, CDR2 YFSETQ. CDR3 sequence (DNA): TGCGCCAGCAGCCCGGGGACCTTCGCAACTAATGAAAAACTGTTTTTT. Its protein product is CASSPGTFATNEKLFF.

The V and J genes are TRBV11-2 and TRBJ2-2; D might be TRBD1 (5 bases). CDR1 is SGHAT and CDR2 is FQNNGV in the germline V gene. This CDR3 has 16 amino acids. V dropped 0 bases and J dropped 0 bases, with 8 bases sitting between them. This chain's CDR3 is CASSLEGAANTGELFF. The CDR3 region has the DNA TGTGCCAGCAGCTTAGAAGGGGCGGCGAACACCGGGGAGCTGTTTTTT.

V gene TRBV18 combines with J gene TRBJ2-3; no firm D call. Germline V gene sequence: CDR1 KGHSH, CDR2 LQKENI. This CDR3 comprises 14 residues. The ends were cut back, 2 bases at V and 0 bases at J, with 6 bases in the middle. In DNA form, the CDR3 reads TGTGCCAGCTCACCAATAGATAGCACAGATACGCAGTATTTT. This encodes CASSPIDSTDTQYF.

The V gene is TRBV5-1, the J gene TRBJ2-2; no clear D gene. The CDR3 totals 15 residues. CDR1 and CDR2 from the germline V gene are SGHRS and YFSETQ. Deletions cut 1 base from V and 3 bases from J, with 10 bases between. DNA of the CDR3: TGCGCCAGCAGCTTGTTGGCAGGATACACCGGGGAGCTGTTTTTT. It is translated as CASSLLAGYTGELFF.

The chain combines TRBV6-4 with TRBJ1-2; D is unresolved. Trimming cost V 4 bases and J 6 bases, with 12 bases left between them. The germline CDR1 and CDR2 sequences are MRHNA and SNTAGT. The CDR3 has 13 residues. CDR3 loop: CASSGGEGNGYTF. Written as DNA, the CDR3 is TGTGCCAGCAGTGGCGGAGAGGGAAATGGCTACACCTTC.

This chain uses TRBV7-3 with TRBJ2-2, with D tentatively TRBD2 (7 bases). CDR3 length equals 16 residues. V was shortened by 7 bases and J by 3 bases, with 18 bases between the two germline ends. Per the germline V gene, CDR1 is SGHTA and CDR2 is FQGTGA. The CDR3 sequence: CASTPTGGAYTGELFF. The CDR3 nucleotides read TGTGCCAGCACGCCAACGGGGGGCGCCTACACCGGGGAGCTGTTTTTT.

The chain employs TRBV7-2 and TRBJ1-2; weak D call: TRBD1 (6 bases). Germline loops: CDR1 SGHTA, CDR2 FQGNSA. V was cut by 2 bases and J by 8 bases, with 21 bases left in between. CDR3 length: 16 amino acids. DNA of the CDR3: TGTGCCAGCAGCTTATTGGGTGGAGGGGGAGTCGGAGGCTACACCTTC. Amino acids: CASSLLGGGGVGGYTF.

The gene calls are TRBV5-6 and TRBJ1-2; possibly TRBD1 for D (6 bases). The CDR3 is 16 amino acids. Germline CDR1 is SGHDT and CDR2 is YYEEEE. Trimming removed 1 base at V and 2 bases at J, with 15 bases between. This CDR3 is CASSLLGQGLNYGYTF. Here the CDR3 DNA reads TGTGCCAGCAGCTTGTTGGGACAAGGCTTAAACTATGGCTACACCTTC. The full variable domain, its missing parts supplied by reference TRBV5-6 and TRBJ1-2, is DAGVTQSPTHLIKTRGQQVTLRCSPKSGHDTVSWYQQALGQGPQFIFQYYEEEERQRGNFPDRFSGHQFPNYSSELNVNALLLGDSALYLCASSLLGQGLNYGYTFGSGTRLTVV.

The genes are TRBV7-9 and TRBJ1-1; D gene unclear. V was shortened by 1 base and J by 4 bases, with 7 bases between the two germline ends. The CDR3 loop spans 13 amino acids. The germline V gene encodes CDR1 SEHNR and CDR2 FQNEAQ (reference sequence). The CDR3 DNA sequence: TGTGCCAGCAGCTTAGATAGGGCCACTGAAGCTTTCTTT. This gives the protein CASSLDRATEAFF.

This clone was counted a single time. The CDR3 DNA sequence: TGCGCCAGCAGCTGGACAGGGGAAGAGACCCAGTACTTC. Protein: CASSWTGEETQYF. V usage is TRBV5-1 and J usage is TRBJ2-5; 9 bases line up with TRBD1. In germline, CDR1 is SGHRS, CDR2 YFSETQ. V was clipped by 3 bases and J by 3 bases; unmatched bases: 0. The CDR3 has 13 residues.

As DNA, the CDR3 is TGTGCCAGCAGCTTAGGCGGGGATATCACAGATACGCAGTATTTT. Translating gives CASSLGGDITDTQYF. The chain joins TRBV11-2 to TRBJ2-3; weak D call: TRBD2 (6 bases). The V end was cut by 1 base, the J end by 2 bases, with 10 bases between. Germline V gives CDR1 SGHAT, CDR2 FQNNGV. The CDR3 contains 15 residues.

The chain uses TRBV9 and TRBJ2-7, with a tentative D call TRBD1 (6 bases). Trimming took off 4 bases at V and 0 bases at J, with 14 bases between the two ends. Per the germline V gene, CDR1 is SGDLS and CDR2 is YYNGEE. CDR3 size: 15 residues. CDR3 protein: CASSPLPQGSYEQYF. The CDR3 coding sequence is TGTGCCAGCAGCCCCCTACCACAGGGCTCCTACGAGCAGTACTTC.

V and J are TRBV9 and TRBJ1-6; D is undetermined. Germline CDR1 is SGDLS and CDR2 is YYNGEE. V was cut by 2 bases and J by 6 bases, with 9 bases left in between. CDR3 size: 14 residues. CDR3 in DNA: TGTGCCAGCAGCGTTAATCAGGCTAATTCACCCCTCCACTTT. This gives the protein CASSVNQANSPLHF.

The rearrangement links TRBV5-1 to TRBJ1-6; 9 bases map to TRBD1. This CDR3 is built from 14 residues. Germline CDR1 is SGHRS and CDR2 is YFSETQ. V was clipped by 4 bases and J by 11 bases; unmatched bases: 7. The CDR3 region has the DNA TGCGCCAGCAGCCAGGGACAGGGAGACGCACCCCTCCACTTT. Its protein product is CASSQGQGDAPLHF.

This clone came up a few times. The chain joins TRBV6-2 or TRBV6-3 to TRBJ2-5; no clear D. Trimming removed 0 bases from V and 5 bases from J, with 4 bases in between. Germline V CDR1 and CDR2: MNHEY, SVGEGT. The CDR3 is made up of 12 amino acids. The CDR3 loop is CASSYSGETQYF. In nucleotides, the CDR3 is TGTGCCAGCAGTTACTCAGGGGAGACCCAGTACTTC.

The chain couples TRBV3-1 (or the pseudogene TRBV3-2) to TRBJ2-7; 10 bases fit TRBD2. Germline V gene lookup returns CDR1 LGHDT and CDR2 YNNKEL (reference sequence). Trimming cost V 4 bases and J 7 bases; bases outside gene matches: 4. The CDR3 length is 13 residues. CDR3: CASSRELAGEQYF. For the CDR3, the DNA is TGTGCCAGCAGCCGAGAACTAGCGGGAGAGCAGTACTTC.

The V call is TRBV28, the J call TRBJ1-1; D gene ambiguous. V dropped 6 bases and J dropped 6 bases, with 8 bases sitting between them. The CDR3 length is 11 residues. Per germline, CDR1 MDHEN and CDR2 SYDVKM. For the CDR3, the DNA is TGTGCCAGCAGGGTCAACGCTGAAGCTTTCTTT. Its protein product is CASRVNAEAFF. The full variable domain, completed using reference TRBV28 and TRBJ1-1, is DVKVTQSSRYLVKRTGEKVFLECVQDMDHENMFWYRQDPGLGLRLIYFSYDVKMKEKGDIPEGYSVSREKKERFSLILESASTNQTSMYLCASRVNAEAFFGQGTRLTVV.

The V call is TRBV6-5, the J call TRBJ1-5; D unclear. CDR3 length: 11 residues. CDR1 is MNHEY, CDR2 SVGAGI, per germline. V lost 7 bases and J lost 9, with 10 bases in between. The CDR3 DNA follows: TGTGCCAGCAACGAAGAGACGCCCCAGCATTTT. As protein: CASNEETPQHF.

CDR3 region: CASSQDPIYEQYF. As DNA, the CDR3 is TGTGCCAGCAGCCAAGATCCCATTTACGAGCAGTACTTC. V usage is TRBV3-1 (or the pseudogene TRBV3-2) and J usage is TRBJ2-7; D uncertain. V was pared by 0 bases and J by 4 bases, with 7 bases between. Germline V lookup: CDR1 LGHDT, CDR2 YNNKEL (reference sequence). This CDR3 has 13 residues.

This CDR3 is CASSQGDRQGLADTQYF. CDR3 in DNA: TGTGCCAGCAGCCAAGGAGACCGACAGGGTCTGGCAGATACGCAGTATTTT. This rearrangement joins TRBV4-2 to TRBJ2-3; 7 positions agree with TRBD1. CDR3 length equals 17 residues. Per germline, CDR1 LGHNA and CDR2 YNFKEQ. V dropped 1 base and J dropped 4; count of bases not matched to a gene: 11.

This chain links TRBV18 with TRBJ2-3; 9 positions match TRBD2. The V and J ends lost 0 bases and 2 bases, in that order; junction bases with no gene match: 12. This CDR3 comprises 19 residues. CDR1 and CDR2 (germline): KGHSH, LQKENI. The DNA of the CDR3 is TGTGCCAGCTCACCACCATACGTCCGCATAGCGGGAGCCACAGATACGCAGTATTTT. It codes for CASSPPYVRIAGATDTQYF.

The chain links TRBV4-1 to TRBJ1-5; a possible D gene is TRBD1 (5 bases). Trimming took 0 bases from V and 8 from J, leaving 14 bases between them. CDR3 length equals 15 residues. Germline V gives CDR1 MGHRA, CDR2 YSYEKL. The CDR3 here is CASSQEVTALKPQHF. Written as DNA, the CDR3 is TGCGCCAGCAGCCAAGAGGTGACAGCTCTAAAGCCCCAGCATTTT.

DNA for the CDR3: TGTGCCAGCACGACTACCGGGGACAGAAAAGAGACCCAGTACTTC. Amino acid sequence: CASTTTGDRKETQYF. The chain combines TRBV2 with TRBJ2-5; 7 bases are a match to TRBD1. The CDR3 covers 15 residues. Per the germline V gene, CDR1 is SNHLY and CDR2 is FYNNEI. With V trimmed by 7 bases and J by 3 bases, 11 bases remained unmatched. The full variable domain, its missing parts supplied by reference TRBV2 and TRBJ2-5, is EPEVTQTPSHQVTQMGQEVILRCVPISNHLYFYWYRQILGQKVEFLVSFYNNEISEKSEIFDDQFSVERPDGSNFTLKIRSTKLEDSAMYFCASTTTGDRKETQYFGPGTRLLVL.

The rearrangement joins TRBV7-2 to TRBJ2-7; 10 nucleotides line up with TRBD2. Germline lookup yields CDR1 SGHTA and CDR2 FQGNSA. Germline trimming cut 1 base from V and 0 bases from J; bases unmatched to any gene: 9. CDR3 size: 18 residues. The CDR3 here is CASSLGLAGAKNSYEQYF. As DNA, the CDR3 is TGTGCCAGCAGCTTAGGGCTAGCGGGAGCCAAAAACTCCTACGAGCAGTACTTC.